Included here is one TCR beta chain sequence, with context. Its matching antigen is unknown. The sample belongs to a study of T cell repertoires in cytomegalovirus infection. About the study: Well-studied HLA-B-restricted epitopes and recently identified HLA-C-restricted epitopes of CMV were both used in the study.

One entry per CDR3 protein, called by TCRdb with MiXCR from the reads. The sample includes 570,000 or so distinct CDR3 sequences, 40% of them seen just once. Study results and limitations: The ex vivo response was dominated by HLA-C-restricted CMV-specific TCR beta clonotypes.

The clonotype originates from a human donor in good health (CMV status not recorded). Some clones in this sample may be carry-over from other donors' samples. This sample comprised cultured PBMCs, obtained from culture after CMV antigen stimulation.

DNA of the CDR3: TGCAGTGCTCCTCTAGCGGGGGCCCGATCATCCTACTACGAGCAGTACTTC. Protein: CSAPLAGARSSYYEQYF. The V and J genes are TRBV20-1 and TRBJ2-7, with 10 positions matching TRBD2. Germline lookup yields CDR1 DFQATT and CDR2 SNEGSKA (reference sequence). Losses at the gene ends were 5 bases for V and 3 bases for J; bases not matched to a gene: 16. The CDR3 sequence is 17 residues long.